This T cell receptor (beta chain) originates from a study of blood T cell repertoires in COVID-19. From germline, CDR1 is KGHSH and CDR2 LQKENI. This CDR3 spans 13 amino acids. The junction had 4 bases not matched to a gene; V was cut back by 3 bases and J by 8 bases. Authors' methods: Estimated nucleated cell counts came from reference gene primer amplification. Here immunoSEQ multiplex PCR was the method, and the copy in TCRdb shows in-frame clones only, minus some. That table supplies the V and J calls and clone size; D and trimming were determined from the DNA. The repertoire consists of tens of thousands of clones, with approximately 90% occurring once and the leading ten covering 5.5% to 7.5%.

The TCR sequence derives from a woman older than 75 with acute or convalescent COVID-19. This sequence joins TRBV18 and TRBJ1-2; TRBD1 aligns across 9 bases. The sequenced sample was peripheral blood. As DNA, the CDR3 is TGTGCCAGCTCACCCAGGACAGGGGAGGGCTACACCTTC. This sequence encodes CASSPRTGEGYTF.